This T cell receptor (beta chain) was captured by sequencing in a study of T cell repertoires in cytomegalovirus infection (dated by TCRdb to 2018 to 2020). Turning to the overall study: Alongside well-studied HLA-B-restricted epitopes, the peptide stimulations were aimed at recently identified HLA-C-restricted CMV epitopes, whose presentation resists viral immunomodulation. Donor HLA type was relevant to the analysis, as public TCR beta signatures indicated carriage of CMV infection together with the matching HLA type.

Study-wide conclusions, independent of this receptor: In both this cohort and an independent roughly 360-donor cohort, the cumulative frequency of public TCR beta family members distinguished carriers of CMV infection plus the relevant HLA type. The ex vivo response was dominated by HLA-C-restricted CMV-specific TCR beta clonotypes, and the single most frequent clonotype in two of eight donors was supplied by these HLA-C-restricted clonotypes.

The instrument given in TCRdb is Illumina HiSeq 1500. In-frame beta chains were kept once TCRdb had trimmed the public reads at Q25 with fastp and called clones with MiXCR. Under each unique CDR3 protein, matching rows form one entry showing the most common genes and DNA. The sample table holds around 78,000 distinct CDR3 sequences, of which 35% to 50% were seen once. The top ten constitute 85% to 95% of the sample. CDR1 and CDR2 are read off the germline V gene as SGHVS and FNYEAQ. The CDR3 covers 16 residues, taking in both the cysteine and the phenylalanine. Only CDR3 DNA is held: 48 bases, read in frame from base 1. V is pruned by 5 bases and J by 4 bases, leaving 9 bases of the junction without a gene match. On this clonotype itself: There is no known antigen for this receptor. The record has no base qualities; no much larger clone is one base away.

What the treatment or condition label conveys for this sample: in vitro stimulation with specific CMV peptide epitopes to enrich CMV-specific T cells. The V and J segments used are TRBV7-6 and TRBJ2-3, and 10 bases in between align with TRBD1. The TCR sequence derives from a human donor in good health (CMV status not recorded). Some clones in this sample may be carry-over from other donors' samples. Here the sequenced sample was CD8+ T cells from cultured PBMCs, taken from culture after CMV antigen stimulation. The bases read TGTGCCAGCAGCGATTGGGACAGGGGTGACGCAGATACGCAGTATTTT. Its protein is CASSDWDRGDADTQYF.